This T cell receptor (beta chain) was sequenced in a study of blood T cell repertoires in COVID-19. Whole-study context: Spain, Italy and the United States supplied samples that represented acute and convalescent COVID-19. PBMCs, B-cell-depleted T cells, or T cells were the source of the cDNA or gDNA that made up the material.

The J segment lost 4 bases and the V segment lost 6 bases, leaving 8 bases of the junction unmatched. The germline V gene has CDR1 GTSNPN and CDR2 SVGIG (reference sequence). This CDR3 contains 13 residues. Per the authors' pipeline: Estimated nucleated cell counts came from reference gene primer amplification. TCRdb's copy holds only in-frame clones and misses some; the assay was immunoSEQ multiplex PCR. D and trimming come from the DNA, and the V and J calls and clone size come from that table. Among 95,000 to 120,000 clones listed, 85% were seen once. This clonotype was obtained from a human donor in a cohort sampled during active COVID-19. Sequenced sample: peripheral blood. J is TRBJ2-7 and V is TRBV30, with TRBD1 matching over 8 bases. In DNA form, the CDR3 reads TGTGCCTGTGCCGGGACAGGAACTTACGAGCAGTACTTC. It specifies CACAGTGTYEQYF.